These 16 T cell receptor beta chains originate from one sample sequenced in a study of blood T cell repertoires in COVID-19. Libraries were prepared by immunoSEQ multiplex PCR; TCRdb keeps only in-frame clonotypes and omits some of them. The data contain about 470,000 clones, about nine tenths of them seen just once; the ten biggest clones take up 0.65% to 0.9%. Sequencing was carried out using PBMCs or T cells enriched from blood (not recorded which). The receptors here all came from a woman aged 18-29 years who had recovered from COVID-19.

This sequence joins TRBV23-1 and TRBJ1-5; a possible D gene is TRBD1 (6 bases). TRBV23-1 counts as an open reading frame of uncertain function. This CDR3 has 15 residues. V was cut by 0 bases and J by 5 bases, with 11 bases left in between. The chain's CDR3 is CASSQSRRGDQPQHF. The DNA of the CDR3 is TGCGCCAGCAGTCAATCTCGCAGGGGAGATCAGCCCCAGCATTTT.

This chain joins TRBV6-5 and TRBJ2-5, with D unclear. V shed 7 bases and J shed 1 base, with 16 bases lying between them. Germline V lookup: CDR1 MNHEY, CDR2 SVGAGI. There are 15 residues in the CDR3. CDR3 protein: CASTAPGLLQETQYF. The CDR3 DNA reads TGTGCCAGCACCGCCCCAGGTCTCCTCCAAGAGACCCAGTACTTC.

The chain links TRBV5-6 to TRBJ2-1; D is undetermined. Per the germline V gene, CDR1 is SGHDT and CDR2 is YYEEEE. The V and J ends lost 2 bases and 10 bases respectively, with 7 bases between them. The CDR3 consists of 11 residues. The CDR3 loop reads CASSFDWEQFF. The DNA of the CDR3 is TGTGCCAGCAGCTTCGACTGGGAGCAGTTCTTC.

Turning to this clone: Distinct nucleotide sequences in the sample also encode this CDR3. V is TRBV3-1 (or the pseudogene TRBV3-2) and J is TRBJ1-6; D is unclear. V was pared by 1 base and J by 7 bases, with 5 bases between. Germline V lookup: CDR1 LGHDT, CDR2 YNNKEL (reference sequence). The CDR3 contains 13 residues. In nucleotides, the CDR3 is TGTGCCAGCAGCCAAGTAGAGAATTCACCCCTCCACTTT. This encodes CASSQVENSPLHF.

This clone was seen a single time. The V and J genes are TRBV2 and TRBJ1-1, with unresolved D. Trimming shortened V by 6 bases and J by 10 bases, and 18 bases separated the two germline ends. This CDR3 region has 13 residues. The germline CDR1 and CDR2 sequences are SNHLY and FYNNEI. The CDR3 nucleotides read TGTGCCAGCAGCAGCTCGAGGGAGGGAACAGCTTTCTTT. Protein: CASSSSREGTAFF.

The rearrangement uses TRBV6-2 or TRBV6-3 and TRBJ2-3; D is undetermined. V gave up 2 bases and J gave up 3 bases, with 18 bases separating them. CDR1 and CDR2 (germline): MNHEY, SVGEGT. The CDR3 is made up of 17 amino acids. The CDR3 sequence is CASSYGLARPGTDTQYF. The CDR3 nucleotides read TGTGCCAGCAGTTACGGTTTAGCACGGCCCGGGACAGATACGCAGTATTTT.

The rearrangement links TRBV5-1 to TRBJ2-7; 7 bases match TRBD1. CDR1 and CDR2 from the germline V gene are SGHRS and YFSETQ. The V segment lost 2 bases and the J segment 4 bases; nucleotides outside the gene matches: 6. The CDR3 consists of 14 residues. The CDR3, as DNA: TGCGCCAGCAGCTTCGGGACAGCCCTTTACGAGCAGTACTTC. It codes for CASSFGTALYEQYF.

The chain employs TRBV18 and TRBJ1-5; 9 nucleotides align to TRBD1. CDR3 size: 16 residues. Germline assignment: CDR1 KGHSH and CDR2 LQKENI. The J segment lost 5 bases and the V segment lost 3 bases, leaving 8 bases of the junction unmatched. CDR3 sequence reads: CASSPNRDRAHQPQHF. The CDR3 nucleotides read TGTGCCAGCTCACCGAACCGGGACAGGGCCCATCAGCCCCAGCATTTT.

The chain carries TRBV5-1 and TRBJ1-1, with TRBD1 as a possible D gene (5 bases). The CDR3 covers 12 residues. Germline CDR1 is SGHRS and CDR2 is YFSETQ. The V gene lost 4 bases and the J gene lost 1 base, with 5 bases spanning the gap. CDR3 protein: CASSQGNTEAFF. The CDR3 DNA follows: TGCGCCAGCAGCCAGGGGAACACTGAAGCTTTCTTT.

CDR3 amino acids: CASSLDRGDIQYF. Here the CDR3 DNA reads TGTGCCAGCAGTTTAGACAGGGGGGACATTCAGTACTTC. The gene calls are TRBV27 and TRBJ2-4; 9 bases match TRBD1. The V gene's germline CDR1 is MNHEY and CDR2 SMNVEV (reference sequence). The J segment lost 8 bases and the V segment lost 2 bases, leaving 1 base of the junction unmatched. The CDR3 has 13 amino acids.

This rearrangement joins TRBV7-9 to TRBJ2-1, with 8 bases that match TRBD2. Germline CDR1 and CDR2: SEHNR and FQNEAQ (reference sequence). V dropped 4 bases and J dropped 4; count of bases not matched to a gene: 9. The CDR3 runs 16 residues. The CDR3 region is CASSSKAGAPYNEQFF. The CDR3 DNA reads TGTGCCAGCAGCTCCAAAGCGGGGGCCCCATACAATGAGCAGTTCTTC.

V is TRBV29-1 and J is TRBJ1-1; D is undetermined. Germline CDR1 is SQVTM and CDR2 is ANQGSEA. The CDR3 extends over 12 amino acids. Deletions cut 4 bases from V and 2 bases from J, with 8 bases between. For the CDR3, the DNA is TGCAGCGTTGGATGGCTTAACACTGAAGCTTTCTTT. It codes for CSVGWLNTEAFF.

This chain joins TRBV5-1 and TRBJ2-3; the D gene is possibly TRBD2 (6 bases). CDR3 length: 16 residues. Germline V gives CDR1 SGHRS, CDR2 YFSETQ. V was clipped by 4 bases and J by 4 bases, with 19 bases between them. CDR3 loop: CASSVPRDLRADTQYF. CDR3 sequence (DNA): TGCGCCAGCAGCGTCCCCCGGGACTTGAGGGCAGATACGCAGTATTTT.

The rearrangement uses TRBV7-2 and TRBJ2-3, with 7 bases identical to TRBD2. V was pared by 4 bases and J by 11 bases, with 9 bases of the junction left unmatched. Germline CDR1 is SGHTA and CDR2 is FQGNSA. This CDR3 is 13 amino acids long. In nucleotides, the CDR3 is TGTGCCAGCAGCTGGGAGGGTTCCTCAGAGCAGTATTTT. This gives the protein CASSWEGSSEQYF.

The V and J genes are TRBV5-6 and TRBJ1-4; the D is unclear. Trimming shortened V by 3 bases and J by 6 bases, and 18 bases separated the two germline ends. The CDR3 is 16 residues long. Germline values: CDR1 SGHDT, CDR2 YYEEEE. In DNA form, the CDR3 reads TGTGCCAGCAGCTCCCTTAGGGAGGGAAAGGATGAAAAACTGTTTTTT. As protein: CASSSLREGKDEKLFF.

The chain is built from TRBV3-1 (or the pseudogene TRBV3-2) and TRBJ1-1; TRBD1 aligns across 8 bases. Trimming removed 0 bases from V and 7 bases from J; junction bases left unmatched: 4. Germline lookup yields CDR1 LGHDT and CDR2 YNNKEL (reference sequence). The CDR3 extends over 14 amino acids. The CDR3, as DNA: TGTGCCAGCAGCCAAGAAGACAGGGGCAATGAAGCTTTCTTT. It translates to CASSQEDRGNEAFF.